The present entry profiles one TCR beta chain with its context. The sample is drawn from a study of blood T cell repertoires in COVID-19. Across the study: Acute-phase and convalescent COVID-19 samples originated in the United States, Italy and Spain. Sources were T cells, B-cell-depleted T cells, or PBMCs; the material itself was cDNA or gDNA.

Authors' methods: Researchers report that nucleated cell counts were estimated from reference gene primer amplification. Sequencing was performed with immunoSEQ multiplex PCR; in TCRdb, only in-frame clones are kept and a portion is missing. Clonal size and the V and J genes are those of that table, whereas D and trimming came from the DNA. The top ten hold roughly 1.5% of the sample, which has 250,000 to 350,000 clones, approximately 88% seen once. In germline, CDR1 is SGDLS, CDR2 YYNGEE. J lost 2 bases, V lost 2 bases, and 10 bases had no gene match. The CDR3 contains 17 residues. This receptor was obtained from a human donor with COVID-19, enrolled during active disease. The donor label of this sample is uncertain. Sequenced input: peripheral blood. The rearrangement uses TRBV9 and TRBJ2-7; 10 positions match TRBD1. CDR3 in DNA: TGTGCCAGCAGCGTGGCTTCCGGGACAGGGGCTCCCTACGAGCAGTACTTC. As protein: CASSVASGTGAPYEQYF.